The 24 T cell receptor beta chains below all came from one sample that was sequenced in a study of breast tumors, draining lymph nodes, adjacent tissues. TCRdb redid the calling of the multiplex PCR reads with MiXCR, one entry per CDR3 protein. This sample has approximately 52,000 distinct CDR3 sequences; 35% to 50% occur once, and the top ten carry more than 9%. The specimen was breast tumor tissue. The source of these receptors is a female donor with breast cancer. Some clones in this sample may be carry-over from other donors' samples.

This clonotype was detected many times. CDR3 coding DNA: TGTGCCATTGGACTGGGACAGAGGTACCAAGAGACCCAGTACTTC. Amino acids: CAIGLGQRYQETQYF. This rearrangement joins TRBV7-2 to TRBJ2-5, with 7 nucleotides matching TRBD1. CDR1 SGHTA and CDR2 FQGNSA come from the germline V gene. The CDR3 runs to 15 residues. The V gene end was trimmed by 10 bases and the J gene end by 0 bases; junction bases not matched to a gene: 11.

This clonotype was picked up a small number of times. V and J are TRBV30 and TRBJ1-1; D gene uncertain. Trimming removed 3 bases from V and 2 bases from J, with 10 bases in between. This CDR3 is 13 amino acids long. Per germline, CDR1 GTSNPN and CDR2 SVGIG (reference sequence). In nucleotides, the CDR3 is TGTGCCTGGAGATGGCAAGCCAACACTGAAGCTTTCTTT. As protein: CAWRWQANTEAFF.

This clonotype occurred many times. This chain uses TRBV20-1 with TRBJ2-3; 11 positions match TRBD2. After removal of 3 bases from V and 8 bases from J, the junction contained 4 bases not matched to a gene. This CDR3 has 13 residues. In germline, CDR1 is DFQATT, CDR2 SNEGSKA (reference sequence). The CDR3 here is CSASPSGGFTQYF. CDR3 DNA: TGCAGTGCTAGTCCTAGCGGGGGGTTTACGCAGTATTTT.

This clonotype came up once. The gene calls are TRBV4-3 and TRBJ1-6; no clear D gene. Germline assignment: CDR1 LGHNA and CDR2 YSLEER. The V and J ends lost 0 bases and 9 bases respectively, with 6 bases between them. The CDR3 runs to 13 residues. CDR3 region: CASSQDMSSPLHF. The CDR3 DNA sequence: TGCGCCAGCAGCCAAGATATGAGTTCACCCCTCCACTTT.

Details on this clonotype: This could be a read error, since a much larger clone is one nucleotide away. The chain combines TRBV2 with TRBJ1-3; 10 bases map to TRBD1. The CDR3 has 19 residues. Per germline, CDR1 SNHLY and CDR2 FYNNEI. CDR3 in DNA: TGTGCCAGCAGTCAGACAGGGGGCAGGAGGTTCGAGTCTGGAAACGCCATATATTTT. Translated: CASSQTGGRRFESGNAIYF. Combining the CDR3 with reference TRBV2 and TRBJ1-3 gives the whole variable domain EPEVTQTPSHQVTQMGQEVILRCVPISNHLYFYWYRQILGQKVEFLVSFYNNEISEKSEIFDDQFSVERPDGSNFTLKIRSTKLEDSAMYFCASSQTGGRRFESGNAIYFGEGSWLTVV.

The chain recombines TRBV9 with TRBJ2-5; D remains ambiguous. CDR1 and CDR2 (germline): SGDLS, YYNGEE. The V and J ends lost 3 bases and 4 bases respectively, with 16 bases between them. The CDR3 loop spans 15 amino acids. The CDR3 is CASSAGDGVGETQYF. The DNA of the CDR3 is TGTGCCAGCAGCGCTGGAGATGGCGTCGGAGAGACCCAGTACTTC. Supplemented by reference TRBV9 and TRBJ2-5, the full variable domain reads DSGVTQTPKHLITATGQRVTLRCSPRSGDLSVYWYQQSLDQGLQFLIQYYNGEERAKGNILERFSAQQFPDLHSELNLSSLELGDSALYFCASSAGDGVGETQYFGPGTRLLVL.

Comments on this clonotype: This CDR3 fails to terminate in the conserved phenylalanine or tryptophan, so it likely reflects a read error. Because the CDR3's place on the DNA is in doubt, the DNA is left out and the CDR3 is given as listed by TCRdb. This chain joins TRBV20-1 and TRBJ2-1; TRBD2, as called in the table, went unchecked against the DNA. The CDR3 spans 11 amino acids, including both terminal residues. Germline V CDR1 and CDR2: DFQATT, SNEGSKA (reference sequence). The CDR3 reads CVHPQGTSPNR.

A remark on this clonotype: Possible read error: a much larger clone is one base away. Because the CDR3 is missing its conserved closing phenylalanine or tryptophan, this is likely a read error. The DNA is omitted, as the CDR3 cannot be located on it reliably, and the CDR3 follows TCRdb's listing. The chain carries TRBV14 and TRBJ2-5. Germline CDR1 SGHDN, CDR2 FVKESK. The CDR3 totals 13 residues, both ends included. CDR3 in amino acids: CASSVRSQETQHS.

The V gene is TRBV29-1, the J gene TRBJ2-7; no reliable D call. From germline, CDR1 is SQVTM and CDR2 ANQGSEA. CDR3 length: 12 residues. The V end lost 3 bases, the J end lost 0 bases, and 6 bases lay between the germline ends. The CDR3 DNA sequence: TGCAGCGTTGAGAGTAGCTCCTACGAGCAGTACTTC. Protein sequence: CSVESSSYEQYF.

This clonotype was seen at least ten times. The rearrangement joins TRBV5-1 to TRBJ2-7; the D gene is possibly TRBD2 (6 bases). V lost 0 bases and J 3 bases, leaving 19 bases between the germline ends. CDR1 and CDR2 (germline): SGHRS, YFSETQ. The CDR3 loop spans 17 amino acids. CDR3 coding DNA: TGCGCCAGCAGCTTGGCCAGGGACCCGGTGGGACTCTACGAGCAGTACTTC. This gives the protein CASSLARDPVGLYEQYF.

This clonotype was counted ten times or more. The CDR3 reads CASSEVGRGNGYTF. CDR3 coding DNA: TGTGCCAGCAGTGAAGTGGGTAGGGGTAATGGCTACACCTTC. The chain combines TRBV6-1 with TRBJ1-2; TRBD1 might be the D (5 bases). In germline, CDR1 is MNHNS, CDR2 SASEGT. The CDR3 totals 14 residues. Trimming left V 1 base short and J 6 bases short, with 12 bases between.

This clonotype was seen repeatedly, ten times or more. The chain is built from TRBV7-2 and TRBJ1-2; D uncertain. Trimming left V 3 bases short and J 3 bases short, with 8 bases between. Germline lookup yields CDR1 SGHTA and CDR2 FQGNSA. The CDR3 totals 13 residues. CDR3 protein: CASSFGLDYGYTF. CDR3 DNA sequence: TGTGCCAGCAGCTTCGGACTGGACTATGGCTACACCTTC.

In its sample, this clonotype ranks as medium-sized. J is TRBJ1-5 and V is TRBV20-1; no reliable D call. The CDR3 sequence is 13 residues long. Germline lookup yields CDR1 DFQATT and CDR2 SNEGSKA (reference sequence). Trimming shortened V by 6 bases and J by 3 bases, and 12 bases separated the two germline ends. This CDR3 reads CSAIRKDNQPQHF. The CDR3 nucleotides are TGCAGTGCCATCCGGAAGGACAATCAGCCCCAGCATTTT.

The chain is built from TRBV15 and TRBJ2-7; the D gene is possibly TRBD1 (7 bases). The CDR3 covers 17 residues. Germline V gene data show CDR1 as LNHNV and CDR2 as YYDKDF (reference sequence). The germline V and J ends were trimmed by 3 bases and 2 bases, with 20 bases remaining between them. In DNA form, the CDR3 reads TGTGCCACCAGCAGTGAAGGGGGCGGGAAGGGGCCCTACGAGCAGTACTTC. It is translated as CATSSEGGGKGPYEQYF.

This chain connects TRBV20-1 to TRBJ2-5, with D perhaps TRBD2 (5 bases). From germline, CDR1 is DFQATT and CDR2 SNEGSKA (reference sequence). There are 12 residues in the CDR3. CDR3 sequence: CSPSSYQETQYF. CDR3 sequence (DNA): TGCAGCCCTAGCAGTTACCAAGAGACCCAGTACTTC.

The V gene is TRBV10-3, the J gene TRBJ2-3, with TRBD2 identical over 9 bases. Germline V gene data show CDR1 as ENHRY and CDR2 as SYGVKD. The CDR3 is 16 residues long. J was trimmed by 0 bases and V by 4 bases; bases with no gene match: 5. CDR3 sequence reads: CAISVRAGGSTDTQYF. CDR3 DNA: TGTGCCATCAGTGTGCGGGCGGGAGGGAGCACAGATACGCAGTATTTT.

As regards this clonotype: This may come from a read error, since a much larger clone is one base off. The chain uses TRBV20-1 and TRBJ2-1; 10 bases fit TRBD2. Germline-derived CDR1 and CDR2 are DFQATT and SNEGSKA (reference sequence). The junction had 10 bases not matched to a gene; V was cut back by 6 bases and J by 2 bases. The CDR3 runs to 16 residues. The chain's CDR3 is CSAKPSGGEPYNEQFF. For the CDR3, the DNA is TGCAGTGCCAAGCCCAGCGGGGGGGAGCCCTACAATGAGCAGTTCTTC.

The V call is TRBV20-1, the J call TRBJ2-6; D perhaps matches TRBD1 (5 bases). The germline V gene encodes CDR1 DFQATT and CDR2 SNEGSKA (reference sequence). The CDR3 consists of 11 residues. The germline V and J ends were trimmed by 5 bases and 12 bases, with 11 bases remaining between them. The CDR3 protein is CSAQGASVLTF. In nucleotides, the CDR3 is TGCAGTGCTCAAGGGGCTAGCGTCCTGACTTTC.

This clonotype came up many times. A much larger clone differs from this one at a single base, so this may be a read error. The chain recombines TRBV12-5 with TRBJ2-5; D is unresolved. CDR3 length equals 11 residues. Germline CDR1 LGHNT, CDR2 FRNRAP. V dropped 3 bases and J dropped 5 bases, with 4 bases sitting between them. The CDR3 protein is CASGFVETQYF. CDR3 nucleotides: TGTGCTAGTGGTTTCGTCGAGACCCAGTACTTC.

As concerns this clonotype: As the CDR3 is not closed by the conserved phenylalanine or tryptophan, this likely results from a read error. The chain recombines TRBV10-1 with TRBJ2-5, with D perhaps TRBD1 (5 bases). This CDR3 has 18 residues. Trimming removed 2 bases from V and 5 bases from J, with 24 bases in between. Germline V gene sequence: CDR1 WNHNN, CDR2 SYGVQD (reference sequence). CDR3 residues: CASSETTNERQCGETQYL. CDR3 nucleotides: TGCGCCAGCAGTGAGACCACCAACGAACGACAGTGTGGGGAGACCCAGTACCTC.

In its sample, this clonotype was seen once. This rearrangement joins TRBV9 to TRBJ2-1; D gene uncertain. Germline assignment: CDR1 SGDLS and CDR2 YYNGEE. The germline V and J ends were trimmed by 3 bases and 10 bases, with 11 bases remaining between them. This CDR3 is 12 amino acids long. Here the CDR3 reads CASSESGGEQFF. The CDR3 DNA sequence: TGTGCCAGCAGCGAGTCGGGTGGAGAGCAGTTCTTC. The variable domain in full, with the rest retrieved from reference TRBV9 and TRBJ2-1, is DSGVTQTPKHLITATGQRVTLRCSPRSGDLSVYWYQQSLDQGLQFLIQYYNGEERAKGNILERFSAQQFPDLHSELNLSSLELGDSALYFCASSESGGEQFFGPGTRLTVL.

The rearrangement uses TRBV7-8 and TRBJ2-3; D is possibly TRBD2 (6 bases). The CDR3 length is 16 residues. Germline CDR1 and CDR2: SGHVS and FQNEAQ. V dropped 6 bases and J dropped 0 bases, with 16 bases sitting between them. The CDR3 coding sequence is TGTGCCAGCAGTTCCGTCGGGGGAGGTAGCACAGATACGCAGTATTTT. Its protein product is CASSSVGGGSTDTQYF.

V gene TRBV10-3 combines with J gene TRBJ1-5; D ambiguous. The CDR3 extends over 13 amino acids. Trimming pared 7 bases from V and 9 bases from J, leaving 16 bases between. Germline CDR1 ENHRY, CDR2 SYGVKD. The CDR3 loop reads CAIMGSGSGPQHF. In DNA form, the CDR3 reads TGTGCCATCATGGGTAGCGGGAGTGGGCCCCAGCATTTT.

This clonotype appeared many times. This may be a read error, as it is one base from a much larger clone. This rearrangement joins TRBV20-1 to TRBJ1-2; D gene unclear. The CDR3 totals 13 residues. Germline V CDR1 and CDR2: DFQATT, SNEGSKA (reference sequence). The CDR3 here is CSARGPENYGYAF. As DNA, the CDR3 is TGCAGTGCTAGAGGTCCGGAAAACTATGGCTACGCCTTC.